This passage covers 10 T cell receptor beta chains from one sample sequenced in a study of T cells in tuberculosis. This table comes from immunoSEQ multiplex PCR, and its TCRdb copy is limited to in-frame clones, with some not included. The sample lists some 90,000 clones, approximately 91% occurring once. Cells were sorted from thawed PBMC rested overnight and stained with GMM-loaded CD1B tetramer, viability dye and anti-CD3. The CD1B tetramers carried C32 glucose monomycolate purified from Rhodococcus equi. Sequencing input: CD1b-GMM tetramer-negative cells sorted from PBMCs. The receptors derive from an adult woman with latent tuberculosis.

V and J are TRBV6-5 and TRBJ1-1, with D possibly matching TRBD1 (6 bases). The CDR3 length is 13 residues. Trimming took off 8 bases at V and 5 bases at J, with 15 bases between the two ends. Germline CDR1 and CDR2: MNHEY and SVGAGI. For the CDR3, the DNA is TGTGCCAGCTTCCAGGGGATAAGGACTGAAGCTTTCTTT. Translation: CASFQGIRTEAFF.

This chain connects TRBV6-1 to TRBJ1-6; D perhaps matches TRBD1 (6 bases). Germline lookup yields CDR1 MNHNS and CDR2 SASEGT. V was pared by 9 bases and J by 5 bases, with 11 bases between. The CDR3 totals 13 residues. Here the CDR3 DNA reads TGTGCCAGTCGGACAGCAAATAATTCACCCCTCCACTTT. As protein: CASRTANNSPLHF.

The sample holds a few counts of this clone. V is TRBV19 and J is TRBJ1-4, with a tentative D call TRBD1 (5 bases). This CDR3 has 15 residues. Germline V gene data show CDR1 as LNHDA and CDR2 as SQIVND (reference sequence). Between the trimmed V and J ends, which lost 9 bases and 7 bases, there was a span of 21 bases. The CDR3, as DNA: TGTGCCAGCCGCGACTCCCGCAGACAGACTGAAAAACTGTTTTTT. It specifies CASRDSRRQTEKLFF.

This chain connects TRBV9 to TRBJ1-3; D perhaps matches TRBD1 (6 bases). V was clipped by 4 bases and J by 0 bases, with 14 bases between them. The CDR3 is 16 residues long. Germline V gives CDR1 SGDLS, CDR2 YYNGEE. The CDR3 DNA sequence: TGTGCCAGCAGCCCCGGGACACCCAGCTCTGGAAACACCATATATTTT. This encodes CASSPGTPSSGNTIYF.

V is TRBV5-1 and J is TRBJ2-1, with 14 bases aligning to TRBD2. CDR3 length: 18 amino acids. CDR1 is SGHRS and CDR2 is YFSETQ in the germline V gene. V was clipped by 3 bases and J by 6 bases; unmatched bases: 11. DNA of the CDR3: TGCGCCAGCAGCTCCGGACTAGCGGGGGGCCCTTTCGGCAATGAGCAGTTCTTC. Its translation is CASSSGLAGGPFGNEQFF.

The chain employs TRBV7-8 and TRBJ1-5; 12 bases line up with TRBD1. V was pared by 5 bases and J by 2 bases, with 10 bases of the junction left unmatched. Per germline, CDR1 SGHVS and CDR2 FQNEAQ. This CDR3 spans 18 amino acids. CDR3 residues: CASSPRDRGRGGNQPQHF. CDR3 DNA: TGTGCCAGCAGCCCGCGGGACAGGGGGCGAGGGGGCAATCAGCCCCAGCATTTT. The full variable domain, completed using reference TRBV7-8 and TRBJ1-5, is GAGVSQSPRYKVAKRGQDVALRCDPISGHVSLFWYQQALGQGPEFLTYFQNEAQLDKSGLPSDRFFAERPEGSVSTLKIQRTQQEDSAVYLCASSPRDRGRGGNQPQHFGDGTRLSIL.

The V call is TRBV6-6, the J call TRBJ1-2; TRBD1 might be the D (6 bases). CDR1 is MNHNY, CDR2 SVGAGI, per germline (reference sequence). The CDR3 is 13 residues long. V dropped 1 base and J dropped 7 bases, with 10 bases sitting between them. The CDR3 DNA reads TGTGCCAGCAGTTACTTGGACAGTGGTGGCTACACCTTC. Translated: CASSYLDSGGYTF.

The CDR3 DNA reads TGCGCCAGCAGCCAAGAGGACAGGGTTTCTCAGCCCCAGCATTTT. The encoded protein is CASSQEDRVSQPQHF. V usage is TRBV4-1 and J usage is TRBJ1-5; 8 positions match TRBD1. V lost 0 bases and J lost 6; bases outside the gene matches: 4. CDR1 is MGHRA and CDR2 is YSYEKL in the germline V gene. This CDR3 is built from 15 residues.

The chain employs TRBV5-4 and TRBJ2-7; the match to TRBD1 covers 8 bases. The CDR3 totals 13 residues. CDR1 SGHNT and CDR2 YYREEE come from the germline V gene (reference sequence). Trimming took 3 bases from V and 3 from J; bases not matched to a gene: 2. CDR3 sequence: CASSSGTGYEQYV. The CDR3 DNA is TGTGCCAGCAGCTCCGGGACAGGCTACGAGCAGTACGTC.

The chain joins TRBV7-8 to TRBJ1-6; 10 bases line up with TRBD1. Germline V lookup: CDR1 SGHVS, CDR2 FQNEAQ. The J segment lost 10 bases and the V segment lost 1 base, leaving 7 bases of the junction unmatched. The CDR3 loop spans 16 amino acids. The chain's CDR3 is CASSLGGTGVGSPLHF. DNA for the CDR3: TGTGCCAGCAGCTTAGGGGGGACAGGGGTCGGGTCACCCCTCCACTTT.